This T cell receptor beta chain was observed in a study of CD8 T cells in Susac syndrome. The CD8+ and CD4+ T cells were negatively isolated, with the TEMRA cells enriched by FACS. With random hexamers, roughly 0.5 to 1 ug RNA was reverse transcribed. Across 54 Vbeta and 13 Jbeta, TCR beta CDR3 was amplified with immunoSEQ multiplex PCR. TCRdb re-called the immunoSEQ multiplex PCR reads through MiXCR, storing one row per CDR3 protein. The table has 150,000 to 200,000 distinct CDR3 sequences, 80% to 95% seen once. Germline CDR1 and CDR2: SGHNT and YYREEE (reference sequence). The CDR3 has 15 amino acids. Trimming removed 1 base from V and 0 bases from J, with 10 bases in between.

Sample: CD4+ T cells from PBMCs. The sequence was obtained from a human donor in good health. The rearrangement joins TRBV5-4 to TRBJ1-2; no clear D gene. The CDR3 region has the DNA TGTGCCAGCAGCTTGAGGAGCCTGGCTAACTATGGCTACACCTTC. This sequence encodes CASSLRSLANYGYTF.